The clone carrying this TCR beta chain was counted between two and nine times. No antigen is known for it. The sample comes from a study of T-cell reconstitution after alpha-beta-depleted transplantation in children. Study results and caveats: Reports say that about two months after transplant, the alpha-beta T cells came out of several hundred graft clones that had expanded.

The CDR3 is 14 residues long. The germline CDR1 and CDR2 sequences are SGHRS and YFSETQ. The germline V and J ends were trimmed by 4 bases and 3 bases, with 14 bases remaining between them. The library targeted TCRbeta and was prepared with unique molecular identifiers. Via MiXCR, TCRdb re-called the PCR reads, giving one row per CDR3 protein. This table has 670,000 or so distinct CDR3 sequences, about 12% appearing once. The specimen comprised PBMCs, sampled before TCRalphabeta/CD19-depleted stem cell transplant. The clonotype was recovered from a girl aged 2 to 10 with congenital amegakaryocytic thrombocytopenia, due to receive a stem cell transplant. The V gene is TRBV5-1, the J gene TRBJ2-7, with D possibly matching TRBD2 (5 bases). CDR3 in DNA: TGCGCCAGCAGCCTTCTTGGAGGCCTCTACGAGCAGTACTTC. Its protein is CASSLLGGLYEQYF. Full variable domain (outside the CDR3, taken from reference TRBV5-1 and TRBJ2-7): KAGVTQTPRYLIKTRGQQVTLSCSPISGHRSVSWYQQTPGQGLQFLFEYFSETQRNKGNFPGRFSGRQFSNSRSEMNVSTLELGDSALYLCASSLLGGLYEQYFGPGTRLTVT.